This is a list of T cell receptor beta chains from one sample in a study of identical twins. One entry per CDR3 protein results from TCRdb running MiXCR on the 5' RACE reads. The table has under 1 million distinct CDR3 sequences, about 12% seen once; the top ten hold around 1.5%. These data also featured in a second study, about yellow fever vaccine responses in identical twins.

The sequenced material came from PBMCs. These receptor sequences come from a woman aged 18-29 years in good health. The CDR3 runs from the conserved cysteine through the conserved F or W. Each record gives: V gene, D gene, clone size, J gene, CDR3 DNA, CDR3 protein. D genes are given only for firm matches. Not all rows give a size; the values are once, few, many and, for expanded clones, a class.

TRBV6-1	NA	many	TRBJ1-2	TGTGCCAGCAGCCAACGGGGCCTCTATGGCTACACCTTC	CASSQRGLYGYTF
TRBV5-1	NA	many	TRBJ1-1	TGCGCCAGCAGCTTGGTCCGGGACACCTGGAGGACTGAAGCTTTCTTT	CASSLVRDTWRTEAFF
TRBV20-1	NA	few	TRBJ1-1	TGCAGTGCTAGAGATCCGACTAATTCGTTGGACACTGAAGCTTTCTTT	CSARDPTNSLDTEAFF
TRBV19	NA	few	TRBJ2-1	TGTGCCAGTAGTGTACAGGGTCGCGAGCAGTTCTTC	CASSVQGREQFF
TRBV15	NA	few	TRBJ2-3	TGTGCCACCAGCAGTCCCAGGGGGGCGAGTCAGCTGGGAACAGATACGCAGTATTTT	CATSSPRGASQLGTDTQYF
TRBV12-3/TRBV12-4	TRBD2	NA	TRBJ2-1	TGTGCCAGCAGTTTCTGGGCGGGGGGGCCTGCTGTTGAGCAGTTCTTC	CASSFWAGGPAVEQFF
TRBV21-1	NA	NA	TRBJ2-7	TGTGCCAGCAGCCGAGGACTAGCGGGAGGAACATTAAGCGTCCAGAGGGGCTACGAGCAGTACTTC	CASSRGLAGGTLSVQRGYEQYF
TRBV12-3/TRBV12-4	NA	NA	TRBJ2-3	TGTGCCACCCTTCTATCCGGGACAGATACGCAGTATTTT	CATLLSGTDTQYF
TRBV12-3/TRBV12-4	NA	many	TRBJ2-2	TGTGCCAGCAGCTTATCCGCGGGAAACACCGGGGAGCTGTTTTTT	CASSLSAGNTGELFF
TRBV6-5	NA	few	TRBJ2-2	TGTGCCAGCAGTTACTCGAGCGGTTTGTCTACCGGGGAGCTGTTTTTT	CASSYSSGLSTGELFF
TRBV20-1	TRBD2	few	TRBJ2-3	TGCAGTGCTAGAGATTGGCGGGGGGGGCGGGATACGCAGTATTTT	CSARDWRGGRDTQYF
TRBV20-1	TRBD2	few	TRBJ2-3	TGCAGTGTCAAGAGACCAAATAGCGGGGGCCTCACAGATACGCAGTATTTT	CSVKRPNSGGLTDTQYF
TRBV28	NA	many	TRBJ2-1	TGTGCCAGCAGTCTCGGTTGGGCAGGGGACAATGAGCAGTTCTTC	CASSLGWAGDNEQFF
TRBV3-1	NA	many	TRBJ2-4	TGTGCCAGCAGCCAAGCCGGAGCCAAAAACATTCAGTACTTC	CASSQAGAKNIQYF
TRBV27	TRBD1	few	TRBJ1-1	TGTGCCAGTTACCCACCAGCCAGGGGGCAGGACACTGAAGCTTTCTTT	CASYPPARGQDTEAFF
TRBV6-5	TRBD1	NA	TRBJ1-2	TGTGCCAGCAGTTCCCCCCGGACAGGGGGTGGTTATGGCTACACCTTC	CASSSPRTGGGYGYTF
TRBV11-2	NA	NA	TRBJ2-5	TGTGCCAGCAGCACGGACTGGGGACAAGAGACCCAGTACTTC	CASSTDWGQETQYF
TRBV2	NA	few	TRBJ2-1	TGTGCCAGCAGTACAAGCGGGACAGCCAACCACAATGAGCAGTTCTTC	CASSTSGTANHNEQFF
TRBV6-1	TRBD1	NA	TRBJ1-5	TGTGCCAGCAGCGGGACAGGGGTATGGAGCAATCAGCCCCAGCATTTT	CASSGTGVWSNQPQHF
TRBV12-3/TRBV12-4	TRBD1	NA	TRBJ1-2	TGTGCCAGCAGCCCCGGGACAGGGGGCTCTAACTATGGCTACACCTTC	CASSPGTGGSNYGYTF
TRBV10-3	TRBD2	few	TRBJ2-3	TGTGCCATCAGTCACTCCAAATCCCTAGCGGGAGGGCCCACAGATACGCAGTATTTT	CAISHSKSLAGGPTDTQYF
TRBV20-1	NA	few	TRBJ2-5	TGCAGTGCTAGAGATTTGGCAGGCAAACAAGAGACCCAGTACTTC	CSARDLAGKQETQYF
TRBV15	TRBD1	NA	TRBJ2-7	TGTGCCACCAGCAGAGGTGGGGACAGGGGTGGATGGGAGCAGTACTTC	CATSRGGDRGGWEQYF
TRBV29-1	TRBD2	NA	TRBJ2-1	TGCAGCGTAGACCCCGGGCTAGCGGGAACCAATGAGCAGTTCTTC	CSVDPGLAGTNEQFF
TRBV4-2	NA	many	TRBJ2-3	TGTGCCAGCAGCCAAGATACAGGACTGGGCTCAGATACGCAGTATTTT	CASSQDTGLGSDTQYF
TRBV9	TRBD2	few	TRBJ2-1	TGTGCCAGCAGCGTAAGGAGCGATAGCGGGGGGGCCTACAATGAGCAGTTCTTC	CASSVRSDSGGAYNEQFF
TRBV6-1	TRBD1	many	TRBJ1-1	TGTGCCAGCAGTATCCACAGGGGAAGAGCTGAAGCTTTCTTT	CASSIHRGRAEAFF
TRBV14	TRBD1	few	TRBJ2-2	TGTGCCAGCAGCCACTGGGACAGAAATACCGGGGAGCTGTTTTTT	CASSHWDRNTGELFF
TRBV28	NA	NA	TRBJ1-1	TGTGCCAGCAGTTTACCTGTGGAGGGGAACACTGAAGCTTTCTTT	CASSLPVEGNTEAFF
TRBV7-8	NA	NA	TRBJ2-7	TGTGCCAGCAGCCCCCGACTAGATAGGAGGTACGAGCAGTACTTC	CASSPRLDRRYEQYF
TRBV7-6	NA	NA	TRBJ2-3	TGTGCCAGCAGCGACTTCGGTCTCACAGATACGCAGTATTTT	CASSDFGLTDTQYF
TRBV5-1	TRBD2	NA	TRBJ2-3	TGCGCCAGCAGCTTGCGGCCGACTAGCGGGAGCACAGATACGCAGTATTTT	CASSLRPTSGSTDTQYF
TRBV20-1	NA	many	TRBJ2-7	TGCAGTGCTAGCACCCAGACCCCAAACGAGCAGTACTTC	CSASTQTPNEQYF
TRBV12-3/TRBV12-4	TRBD1	NA	TRBJ2-2	TGTGCTGAGGGACAGATGAACACCGGGGAGCTGTTTTTT	CAEGQMNTGELFF
TRBV27	NA	NA	TRBJ2-1	TGTGCCAGCAGTTTACGGGCTAGCGACACCTCCAGCAATGAGCAGTTCTTC	CASSLRASDTSSNEQFF
TRBV20-1	NA	NA	TRBJ2-5	TGCAGTGCGATCCCGGCGGAGACCCAGTACTTC	CSAIPAETQYF
TRBV28	NA	NA	TRBJ1-4	TGTGCCAGCAGTTTGCGGGGAAGGCTGATAAGTGAAAAACTGTTTTTT	CASSLRGRLISEKLFF
TRBV5-5	TRBD2	NA	TRBJ2-2	TGTGCCAGCAGTCCCGGGACTACCGGGACCGGGGAGCTGTTTTTT	CASSPGTTGTGELFF
TRBV4-1	TRBD2	few	TRBJ2-7	TGCGCCAGCAGCCAAGTTAGCGGGTTACCCTACGAGCAGTACTTC	CASSQVSGLPYEQYF
TRBV29-1	NA	NA	TRBJ1-1	TGCAGCGTTGACAGGGTTACTGAAGCTTTCTTT	CSVDRVTEAFF
TRBV7-9	NA	NA	TRBJ2-2	TGTGCCAGCAGCTCCAAGATGAGGGGCATGGGCGGGGAGCTGTTTTTT	CASSSKMRGMGGELFF